This TCR beta chain emerged from a study of healthy donors' naive CD4 and CD8 T cells. Sorting defined naive CD4+ as CD4+CD8-CD45RO-CD45RA+ and naive CD8+ as CD8+CD4-CD45RA+CD27bright. TCR libraries were built from about 500 ng of total RNA by linear amplification. TCRdb called the reads again in MiXCR, with one record for every CDR3 protein. The repertoire consists of 200,000 or so distinct CDR3 sequences, with 74% occurring once and the leading ten covering approximately 2.5%. Germline V gene lookup returns CDR1 SQVTM and CDR2 ANQGSEA. The CDR3 extends over 13 amino acids. The germline V and J ends were trimmed by 5 bases and 12 bases, with 20 bases remaining between them.

J is TRBJ2-1 and V is TRBV29-1; D possibly corresponds to TRBD1 (6 bases). The sequence was obtained from a pool of human donors in good health; the sample pools cells from several healthy donors. Sequenced input: naive CD4+ and CD8+ T cells sorted from blood, pooled from several donors. CDR3 protein: CSVRTGSYRVQFF. CDR3 DNA: TGCAGCGTTAGAACAGGGAGCTACAGGGTGCAGTTCTTC.